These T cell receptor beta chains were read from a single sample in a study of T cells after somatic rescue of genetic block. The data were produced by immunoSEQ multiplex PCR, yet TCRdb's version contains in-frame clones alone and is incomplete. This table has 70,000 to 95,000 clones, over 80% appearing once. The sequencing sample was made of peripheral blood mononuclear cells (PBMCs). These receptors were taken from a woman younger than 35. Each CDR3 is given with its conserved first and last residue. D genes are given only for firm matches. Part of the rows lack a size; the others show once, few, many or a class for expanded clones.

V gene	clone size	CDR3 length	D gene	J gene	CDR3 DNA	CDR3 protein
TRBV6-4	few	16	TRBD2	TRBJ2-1	TGTGCCAGCAGTGACTCGGCGGGAGGCCCCTACAATGAGCAGTTCTTC	CASSDSAGGPYNEQFF
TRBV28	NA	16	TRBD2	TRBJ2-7	TGTGCCAGCAGTTCCACCCCCTACGGGAGGGCCTACGAGCAGTACTTC	CASSSTPYGRAYEQYF
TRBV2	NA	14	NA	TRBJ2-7	TGTGCCAGCAGTGACCCGGGCCACCATAGGGAGCAGTACTTC	CASSDPGHHREQYF
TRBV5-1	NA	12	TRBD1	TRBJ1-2	TGCGCCAGCAGCCCGGGACAGGGGGCGGACGCCTTC	CASSPGQGADAF
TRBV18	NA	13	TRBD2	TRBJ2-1	TGTGCCAGCTCACCCCGTCGGACTAGGGCTCTGTTCTTC	CASSPRRTRALFF
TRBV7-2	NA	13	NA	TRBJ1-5	TGTGCCAGCAGCTTAAGGGGGGATCAGCCCCAGCATTTT	CASSLRGDQPQHF
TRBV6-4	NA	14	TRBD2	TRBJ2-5	TGTGCCACCGAACTAGCGGGGTGTTTAGAGACCCAGTACTTC	CATELAGCLETQYF
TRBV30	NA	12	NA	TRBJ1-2	TGTGCCTGGAGTTTCTCTGGCTGGGGCTACACCTTC	CAWSFSGWGYTF
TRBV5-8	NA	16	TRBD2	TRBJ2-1	TGTGCCAGCAGCTTGGAAGTACTAGCGGGAAGGGATGAGCAGTTCTTC	CASSLEVLAGRDEQFF
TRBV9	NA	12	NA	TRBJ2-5	TGTGCCAGCAGCGAAGGACAAGAGACCCAGTACTTC	CASSEGQETQYF
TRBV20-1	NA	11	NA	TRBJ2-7	TGCAGTGCTACCGGGACCTACGAGCAGTACTTC	CSATGTYEQYF
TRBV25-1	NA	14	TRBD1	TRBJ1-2	TGTGCCAGCTCCCTAAAACAGGGGGCGCGAGGCTACACCTTC	CASSLKQGARGYTF
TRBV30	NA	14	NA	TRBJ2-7	TGTGCCTGGATAAGGGTAGCGGATTCCTACGAGCAGTACTTC	CAWIRVADSYEQYF
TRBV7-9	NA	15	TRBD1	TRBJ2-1	TGTGCCAGCAGCTACCGGGACAGGGGCTACAATGAGCAGTTCTTC	CASSYRDRGYNEQFF